These T cell receptor beta chains were read from a single sample in a study of shared clonotypes between healthy human individuals. Some clones are missing from TCRdb's copy, which holds only in-frame ones; the method was immunoSEQ multiplex PCR. The sample records about 1 million clones, around 75% being singletons. The material sequenced was memory CD4+ T cells sorted from blood. These receptors were taken from a man aged 18 to 30 in good health. Each CDR3 is given with its conserved first and last residue. D genes are given only for firm matches. Expanded clones are given a class, and other clones once, few, many or no size at all.

clone_size d_call j_call cdr3_length v_call cdr3_nt cdr3_aa
NA NA TRBJ1-1 16 TRBV13 TGTGCCAGCAGCTTAAGGGCACGGAGCGTGAACACTGAAGCTTTCTTT CASSLRARSVNTEAFF
once NA TRBJ1-1 13 TRBV19 TGTGCCAGTAGTGTAGGTACGAACACTGAAGCTTTCTTT CASSVGTNTEAFF
NA NA TRBJ1-1 16 TRBV5-1 TGCGCCAGCAGCTTGGGAGTATTAGGTGTGGCAGCTGAAGCTTTCTTT CASSLGVLGVAAEAFF
NA TRBD2 TRBJ2-2 16 TRBV5-4 TGTGCCAGCAGCTGGCAGGGACTAGTAAGACCCGGGGAGCTGTTTTTT CASSWQGLVRPGELFF
NA TRBD1 TRBJ2-7 15 TRBV5-1 TGCGCCAGCAGCCCATGGACAGGGGTTGAATACGAGCAGTACTTC CASSPWTGVEYEQYF
NA TRBD1 TRBJ2-7 16 TRBV5-1 TGCGCCAGCAGCCCCAACTCCGGGACAGGGGCGGGGGAGCAGTACTTC CASSPNSGTGAGEQYF
few NA TRBJ2-3 16 TRBV28 TGTGCCAGCAGTTTCTCACGCGCAGACAGCACAGATACGCAGTATTTT CASSFSRADSTDTQYF
once NA TRBJ2-5 15 TRBV11-2 TGTGCCAGCAGCTTAACCGGGTCGGATGAAGAGACCCAGTACTTC CASSLTGSDEETQYF
NA NA TRBJ1-2 9 TRBV6-1 TGTGCCAGCAGTTCCCGCTACACCTTC CASSSRYTF
few NA TRBJ1-2 13 TRBV29-1 TGCAGCGTGGAGACAGGCCTCGACTATGGCTACACCTTC CSVETGLDYGYTF
NA TRBD1 TRBJ1-1 13 TRBV18 TGTGCCAGCTCACCCGAACAGGGGTTTGAAGCTTTCTTT CASSPEQGFEAFF
few TRBD1 TRBJ1-1 15 TRBV5-1 TGCGCCAGCAGCTTACAGACAGGGGCGAACACTGAAGCTTTCTTT CASSLQTGANTEAFF
NA NA TRBJ2-5 13 TRBV10-2 TGCGCCAGCAGTGAGATCGGAGGAGAGACCCAGTACTTC CASSEIGGETQYF
NA NA TRBJ1-2 13 TRBV7-8 TGTGCCAGCAGCCCTGACAGCAACTATGGCTACACCTTC CASSPDSNYGYTF
NA TRBD1 TRBJ1-6 15 TRBV28 TGTGCCAGCAGTCCGCCGGGACAGGGGGCTAGGGCCCTCCACTTT CASSPPGQGARALHF
NA TRBD2 TRBJ2-5 13 TRBV10-3 TGTGCCATCAACGGGGGGTTCCAAGAGACCCAGTACTTC CAINGGFQETQYF
NA NA TRBJ2-7 14 TRBV7-2 TGTGCCAGCAGCTTACACAGGGAATCCTACGAGCAGTACTTC CASSLHRESYEQYF
NA TRBD2 TRBJ2-1 15 TRBV7-2 TGTGCCAGCAGCTTAAAGACTAGCGGGTACAATGAGCAGTTCTTC CASSLKTSGYNEQFF
few NA TRBJ1-1 13 TRBV5-1 TGCGCCAGCAGTCAGGGACTGAACACTGAAGCTTTCTTT CASSQGLNTEAFF
few NA TRBJ2-4 13 TRBV11-3 TGTGCCAGCAGCTTTGAGCGGGCCAACATTCAGTACTTC CASSFERANIQYF
NA TRBD2 TRBJ2-3 19 TRBV4-3 TGCGCCAGCAGCCAAGATTATCGGGCGGGAGGGGCGAGCACAGATACGCAGTATTTT CASSQDYRAGGASTDTQYF
NA TRBD1 TRBJ2-7 15 TRBV2 TGTGCCAGCAGTGATGCCCCGGGACAGGAAAAAGAGCAGTACTTC CASSDAPGQEKEQYF
NA NA TRBJ1-5 15 TRBV6-1 TGTGCCAGCAGTGACAGGGAGTATAGCAATCAGCCCCAGCATTTT CASSDREYSNQPQHF
NA NA TRBJ2-1 15 TRBV7-2 TGTGCCAGCAGCTCCAACCAGGTATCCTACAATGAGCAGTTCTTC CASSSNQVSYNEQFF
few NA TRBJ1-6 13 TRBV19 TGTGCCAGTAGTAACTCAGGGATTTCACCCCTCCACTTT CASSNSGISPLHF
NA TRBD1 TRBJ1-4 14 TRBV25-1 TGTGCCAGCAATCCGGACAGGCGAGGAGAAAAACTGTTTTTT CASNPDRRGEKLFF
NA NA TRBJ2-7 13 TRBV6-6 TGTGCCAGCAGTTACTCATCGGCTTACGAGCAGTACTTC CASSYSSAYEQYF
few NA TRBJ1-2 13 TRBV30 TGTGCCTGGAGTGTACATGGAGGCTTAGGCTACACCTTC CAWSVHGGLGYTF
NA NA TRBJ1-1 15 TRBV5-4 TGTGCCAGCAGCTTTCAAGGCACTCTGAACACTGAAGCTTTCTTT CASSFQGTLNTEAFF
NA TRBD1 TRBJ2-3 17 TRBV6-1 TGTGCCAGCAGTGAAAGGGGGACAGGGACTAGCACAGATACGCAGTATTTT CASSERGTGTSTDTQYF
NA NA TRBJ1-2 16 TRBV11-2 TGTGCCAGCAGCTCCTCGGGGTTGAAGACTAACTATGGCTACACCTTC CASSSSGLKTNYGYTF
few NA TRBJ2-1 17 TRBV4-1 TGCGCCAGCAGCCAAGAGTCGCATCCTGATAATTACAATGAGCAGTTCTTC CASSQESHPDNYNEQFF
once NA TRBJ2-2 14 TRBV5-1 TGCGCCAGCAGCCTCATCAGGGGTACCGGGGAGCTGTTTTTT CASSLIRGTGELFF
NA TRBD1 TRBJ1-4 15 TRBV5-1 TGCGCCAGCACCCCGACAGGGGGTGGTAGGGAAAAACTGTTTTTT CASTPTGGGREKLFF
few TRBD1 TRBJ1-1 14 TRBV4-1 TGCGCCAGCAGCCGAGGGACAGGGATCGCTGAAGCTTTCTTT CASSRGTGIAEAFF
NA NA TRBJ2-5 15 TRBV2 TGTGCCAGCAATGAAGGAGGTTACTACCAAGAGACCCAGTACTTC CASNEGGYYQETQYF
NA NA TRBJ1-1 14 TRBV2 TGTGCCAGCACCAGGGACATATTGAACACTGAAGCTTTCTTT CASTRDILNTEAFF
NA TRBD2 TRBJ2-3 16 TRBV30 TGTGCCTGGAGTCTCGCGTCGGGGGGAGATACAGATACGCAGTATTTT CAWSLASGGDTDTQYF
NA TRBD1 TRBJ1-5 15 TRBV7-8 TGTGCCAGCAGCTTAGTAGCAGGGGGCGATCAGCCCCAGCATTTT CASSLVAGGDQPQHF
NA NA TRBJ1-1 14 TRBV9 TGTGCCAGCAGCGTAGGGTCCAGCCTCACTGAAGCTTTCTTT CASSVGSSLTEAFF
NA TRBD1 TRBJ1-1 15 TRBV6-5 TGTGCCAGCAGTTATCTAGGGGGCGGAGGCACTGAAGCTTTCTTT CASSYLGGGGTEAFF
NA TRBD1 TRBJ2-2 16 TRBV18 TGTGCCAGCTCACCTCGGACAGGGAAGAACACCGGGGAGCTGTTTTTT CASSPRTGKNTGELFF
NA NA TRBJ1-1 14 TRBV7-2 TGTGCCAGCAGCTTAGGACCCGGGAACACTGAAGCTTTCTTT CASSLGPGNTEAFF
NA NA TRBJ1-2 14 TRBV5-1 TGCGCCAGCAAAAATGACCCAGGGGCGGGCGGCTACACCTTC CASKNDPGAGGYTF
NA TRBD1 TRBJ2-5 14 TRBV18 TGTGCCAGCTCACCGCCCGGACAGGGAGAGACCCAGTACTTC CASSPPGQGETQYF
once NA TRBJ2-5 18 TRBV6-1 TGTGCCAGCAGTGAATCCCGGGTAGGCAGGGGGACTGGAGAGACCCAGTACTTC CASSESRVGRGTGETQYF
NA TRBD1 TRBJ1-6 17 TRBV2 TGTGCCAGCAGTGATGGTTTGACAGGGGTCTATAATTCACCCCTCCACTTT CASSDGLTGVYNSPLHF
NA NA TRBJ2-7 14 TRBV19 TGTGCCAGTAGTATATCAGACAGCTCCTACGAGCAGTACTTC CASSISDSSYEQYF
NA NA TRBJ2-5 13 TRBV29-1 TGCAGCGTTGATGGTAGGAGACAAGAGACCCAGTACTTC CSVDGRRQETQYF
NA NA TRBJ2-1 15 TRBV9 TGTGCCAGCAGCGTAGCCGGCCGGGAGAGTAATGAGCAGTTCTTC CASSVAGRESNEQFF
NA TRBD1 TRBJ1-5 15 TRBV7-9 TGTGCCAGCAGCTCTTCCGGGACAGGGAATCAGCCCCAGCATTTT CASSSSGTGNQPQHF
NA NA TRBJ1-1 15 TRBV6-1 TGTGCCAGCAGTGCGGAACAAAAAGGGGTGGCTGAAGCTTTCTTT CASSAEQKGVAEAFF